The sequence of this TCR beta chain was determined in a study of memory CD4+ T cells and cytomegalovirus serostatus. V lost 6 bases and J 2 bases, leaving 14 bases between the germline ends. CDR3 length equals 15 residues. CDR1 MNHEY and CDR2 SVGAGI come from the germline V gene. The sort gate was single viable CD3+CD4+CD8-CD45RO+ cells for memory CD4+ T cells. Using immunoSEQ multiplex PCR, the repertoire was profiled, and TCRdb retains in-frame clones only, with some absent. The sample yields roughly 50,000 clones, less than 85% seen once. The J gene is TRBJ1-5, the V gene TRBV6-5; D call uncertain. The sample was memory CD4+ T cells from blood. The receptor comes from an adult in good health and CMV-seronegative. Some clones in this sample may be carry-over from other donors' samples. This chain's CDR3 is CASSQSGVGNQPQHF. The CDR3 DNA reads TGTGCCAGCAGCCAAAGCGGAGTAGGCAATCAGCCCCAGCATTTT.